Shown below are 17 T cell receptor beta chains from a single sample sequenced in a study of graft-versus-host responses after intestinal transplantation. TCRdb keeps only in-frame clones here, not all; method: immunoSEQ multiplex PCR. The sample lists 85,000 to 100,000 clones; roughly 82% were seen once. Here the sequenced sample was PBMCs, taken 255 days after intestinal transplant. The receptors were gathered from a human patient who received an intestinal transplant, so some T cells may come from the graft donor.

V usage is TRBV5-4 and J usage is TRBJ2-7, with 11 bases lining up with TRBD2. The CDR3 spans 15 residues. CDR1 is SGHNT, CDR2 YYREEE, per germline (reference sequence). V lost 4 bases and J lost 2; bases outside the gene matches: 5. DNA for the CDR3: TGTGCCAGCAGCGCTCTAGCGGGGGGCCCCTACGAGCAGTACTTC. Encoded protein: CASSALAGGPYEQYF.

The V call is TRBV28, the J call TRBJ2-7; no firm D call. Trimming pared 2 bases from V and 2 bases from J, leaving 4 bases between. This CDR3 is 12 amino acids long. In germline, CDR1 is MDHEN, CDR2 SYDVKM. CDR3 DNA: TGTGCCAGCAGTTTACCGACCTACGAGCAGTACTTC. Protein product: CASSLPTYEQYF. Full variable domain (missing parts from reference TRBV28 and TRBJ2-7): DVKVTQSSRYLVKRTGEKVFLECVQDMDHENMFWYRQDPGLGLRLIYFSYDVKMKEKGDIPEGYSVSREKKERFSLILESASTNQTSMYLCASSLPTYEQYFGPGTRLTVT.

The chain employs TRBV15 and TRBJ1-2, with TRBD1 identical over 7 bases. CDR3 length: 13 residues. V shed 7 bases, J shed 5 bases, and the junction held 7 bases outside the gene matches. In germline, CDR1 is LNHNV, CDR2 YYDKDF (reference sequence). CDR3 DNA sequence: TGTGCCACCACCACCCAGGGGGGATATGGCTACACCTTC. This encodes CATTTQGGYGYTF.

This rearrangement joins TRBV7-6 to TRBJ1-6; 8 bases line up with TRBD1. The CDR3 has 14 amino acids. CDR1 SGHVS and CDR2 FNYEAQ come from the germline V gene. After removal of 6 bases from V and 4 bases from J, the junction contained 2 bases not matched to a gene. The CDR3 coding sequence is TGTGCCAGCAGACGGACAGGGTATAATTCACCCCTCCACTTT. Translating gives CASRRTGYNSPLHF. Drawing the rest from reference TRBV7-6 and TRBJ1-6, the complete variable domain is GAGVSQSPRYKVTKRGQDVALRCDPISGHVSLYWYRQALGQGPEFLTYFNYEAQQDKSGLPNDRFSAERPEGSISTLTIQRTEQRDSAMYRCASRRTGYNSPLHFGNGTRLTVT.

The chain couples TRBV1 to TRBJ2-1. TRBV1 is recorded as a pseudogene. The CDR3 contains 11 residues. The CDR3 region is CTSSPGARSFF. CDR3 bases: TGCACCAGCAGCCCCGGGGCTAGGTCCTTCTTC.

The chain is built from TRBV6-1 and TRBJ1-1; no definite D call. Germline values: CDR1 MNHNS, CDR2 SASEGT. The germline V and J ends were trimmed by 3 bases and 2 bases, with 13 bases remaining between them. CDR3 length: 15 residues. The CDR3 here is CASSDPPGSNTEAFF. The CDR3 bases are TGTGCCAGCAGTGATCCCCCGGGTTCCAACACTGAAGCTTTCTTT.

This sequence joins TRBV5-4 and TRBJ2-2; 8 bases are shared with TRBD1. The germline V gene has CDR1 SGHNT and CDR2 YYREEE (reference sequence). The CDR3 is 17 amino acids. V trimming: 0 bases; J trimming: 2 bases; junction bases outside the gene matches: 6. The CDR3 protein is CASSLAAAGGNTGELFF. The CDR3 DNA is TGTGCCAGCAGCTTGGCCGCGGCAGGGGGCAACACCGGGGAGCTGTTTTTT.

The CDR3 nucleotides are TGTGCCAGCAGCTTGGGGGGAGATACGCAGTATTTT. Translation: CASSLGGDTQYF. This chain connects TRBV5-6 to TRBJ2-3; D gene ambiguous. The CDR3 runs to 12 residues. Germline CDR1 is SGHDT and CDR2 is YYEEEE. The V and J ends lost 0 bases and 5 bases respectively, with 4 bases between them.

The chain couples TRBV30 to TRBJ2-2; D is possibly TRBD1 (6 bases). V was trimmed by 0 bases and J by 5 bases, leaving 16 bases between them. There are 16 residues in the CDR3. From germline, CDR1 is GTSNPN and CDR2 SVGIG (reference sequence). The CDR3 sequence is CAWSVGQLIRTGELFF. In nucleotides, the CDR3 is TGTGCCTGGAGTGTTGGACAGTTAATTAGGACCGGGGAGCTGTTTTTT.

V usage is TRBV15 and J usage is TRBJ1-1; weak D call: TRBD1 (5 bases). Between the trimmed V and J ends, which lost 0 bases and 1 base, there was a span of 21 bases. In germline, CDR1 is LNHNV, CDR2 YYDKDF (reference sequence). This CDR3 is built from 19 residues. CDR3: CATSRDKGWLQVKNTEAFF. DNA for the CDR3: TGTGCCACCAGCAGAGATAAAGGTTGGTTACAGGTTAAGAACACTGAAGCTTTCTTT.

J is TRBJ1-2 and V is TRBV9; no clear D gene. The CDR3 loop spans 13 amino acids. Looked up from germline, CDR1 is SGDLS and CDR2 is YYNGEE. The V gene lost 0 bases and the J gene lost 1 base, with 4 bases spanning the gap. CDR3 region: CASSVGHNYGYTF. The CDR3 nucleotides read TGTGCCAGCAGCGTAGGACATAACTATGGCTACACCTTC.

This clone came up once. The DNA for the CDR3 is TGTGCCAGCAGAGGACAGAACCAAGAGACCCAGTACTTC. Encoded protein: CASRGQNQETQYF. V and J are TRBV6-1 and TRBJ2-5, with a weak D call TRBD1 (6 bases). The V and J ends lost 6 bases and 0 bases respectively, with 8 bases between them. The CDR3 is 13 amino acids. Germline values: CDR1 MNHNS, CDR2 SASEGT.

The chain has TRBV7-9 and TRBJ2-3; no clear D gene. The V and J ends lost 2 bases and 1 base respectively, with 4 bases between them. This CDR3 has 13 amino acids. CDR1 and CDR2 (germline): SEHNR, FQNEAQ (reference sequence). The CDR3 here is CASSLPGTDTQYF. The DNA of the CDR3 is TGTGCCAGCAGCTTACCGGGCACAGATACGCAGTATTTT.

CDR3 loop: CASSIEEGNTEAFF. The CDR3 DNA reads as TGTGCCAGTAGTATAGAGGAGGGGAACACTGAAGCTTTCTTT. The rearrangement joins TRBV19 to TRBJ1-1; D remains ambiguous. CDR1 and CDR2 from the germline V gene are LNHDA and SQIVND (reference sequence). This CDR3 has 14 amino acids. V lost 0 bases to trimming and J lost 1 base, with 6 bases between them. The full variable domain, rest sourced from reference TRBV19 and TRBJ1-1, is DGGITQSPKYLFRKEGQNVTLSCEQNLNHDAMYWYRQDPGQGLRLIYYSQIVNDFQKGDIAEGYSVSREKKESFPLTVTSAQKNPTAFYLCASSIEEGNTEAFFGQGTRLTVV.

This chain connects TRBV9 to TRBJ1-2; a possible D gene is TRBD1 (6 bases). Germline values: CDR1 SGDLS, CDR2 YYNGEE. The V and J ends lost 4 bases and 8 bases respectively, with 15 bases between them. The CDR3 extends over 13 amino acids. In DNA form, the CDR3 reads TGTGCCAGCAGCACCGAACAGGGAAACGGCTACACCTTC. It is translated as CASSTEQGNGYTF. Full variable domain (remainder filled in from reference TRBV9 and TRBJ1-2): DSGVTQTPKHLITATGQRVTLRCSPRSGDLSVYWYQQSLDQGLQFLIQYYNGEERAKGNILERFSAQQFPDLHSELNLSSLELGDSALYFCASSTEQGNGYTFGSGTRLTVV.

The sample holds a few counts of this clone. The CDR3 sequence: CASSLSLGLAGSYEQYF. The CDR3, as DNA: TGTGCCAGCAGTTTATCCCTCGGGCTAGCGGGGTCCTACGAGCAGTACTTC. The V call is TRBV28, the J call TRBJ2-7, with 9 positions matching TRBD2. Trimming at V came to 1 base and at J to 1 base, leaving 8 bases not matched to a gene. Germline CDR1 and CDR2: MDHEN and SYDVKM. This CDR3 comprises 17 residues.

Regarding this clone: Additional DNA sequences in this sample encode the identical CDR3. The chain links TRBV28 to TRBJ2-2; D is unclear. The CDR3 contains 12 residues. From germline, CDR1 is MDHEN and CDR2 SYDVKM. The ends were cut back, 2 bases at V and 5 bases at J, with 3 bases in the middle. Here the CDR3 DNA reads TGTGCCAGCAGTTTACTAACCGGGGAGCTGTTTTTT. Residues: CASSLLTGELFF.